The 13 T cell receptor beta chains below all came from one sample that was sequenced in a study of shared clonotypes between healthy human individuals. Naive CD8 cells, CD45RO-negative and positively selected for CCR7, excluded terminally differentiated effector memory CD45RA+ cells. TCRdb keeps only in-frame clones here, not all; method: immunoSEQ multiplex PCR. The sample carries about 550,000 clones, just under 97% recorded once. The sequencing input was naive CD8+ T cells sorted from blood. These receptor sequences come from a young woman in good health.

The chain has TRBV14 and TRBJ2-5; 13 bases map to TRBD2. The CDR3 runs 14 residues. V lost 8 bases and J lost 3; bases outside the gene matches: 3. Per the germline V gene, CDR1 is SGHDN and CDR2 is FVKESK. CDR3 DNA sequence: TGTGCCAGCGCCGGGACTAGCGGGAAAGAGACCCAGTACTTC. It yields the protein CASAGTSGKETQYF.

CDR3: CASSPQRTSGSSYNEQFF. Written as DNA, the CDR3 is TGTGCCAGCAGCCCCCAACGGACTAGCGGGAGCTCCTACAATGAGCAGTTCTTC. The chain joins TRBV11-2 to TRBJ2-1; 13 nucleotides line up with TRBD2. The CDR3 runs 18 residues. Germline values: CDR1 SGHAT, CDR2 FQNNGV. Trimming removed 5 bases from V and 0 bases from J; junction bases left unmatched: 7.

The chain combines TRBV7-6 with TRBJ2-1; D gene ambiguous. The germline V gene has CDR1 SGHVS and CDR2 FNYEAQ. V was trimmed by 0 bases and J by 0 bases, leaving 12 bases between them. The CDR3 has 17 amino acids. The DNA of the CDR3 is TGTGCCAGCAGCTTAGCAATAGGGTTGAGCTCCTACAATGAGCAGTTCTTC. Translation gives CASSLAIGLSSYNEQFF. Combining the CDR3 with reference TRBV7-6 and TRBJ2-1 gives the whole variable domain GAGVSQSPRYKVTKRGQDVALRCDPISGHVSLYWYRQALGQGPEFLTYFNYEAQQDKSGLPNDRFSAERPEGSISTLTIQRTEQRDSAMYRCASSLAIGLSSYNEQFFGPGTRLTVL.

V is TRBV19 and J is TRBJ2-7; 8 bases are shared with TRBD1. CDR3 length equals 15 residues. V shed 8 bases, J shed 0 bases, and the junction held 9 bases outside the gene matches. CDR1 and CDR2 (germline): LNHDA, SQIVND (reference sequence). This CDR3 reads CASALEQGVSYEQYF. The CDR3 region has the DNA TGTGCCAGTGCCCTGGAACAGGGGGTCTCCTACGAGCAGTACTTC.

This chain uses TRBV20-1 with TRBJ2-7; no clear D gene. V lost 6 bases, J lost 3 bases, and 9 bases lay in between. CDR1 is DFQATT and CDR2 is SNEGSKA in the germline V gene (reference sequence). This CDR3 comprises 11 residues. CDR3 residues: CSADQSYEQYF. The DNA for the CDR3 is TGCAGTGCCGACCAGAGCTACGAGCAGTACTTC.

The count of this clone is one. This chain connects TRBV4-1 to TRBJ2-7, with 8 bases identical to TRBD1. Germline-derived CDR1 and CDR2 are MGHRA and YSYEKL. This CDR3 region has 13 residues. V gave up 4 bases and J gave up 6 bases; unmatched junction bases: 5. The CDR3 loop is CASSPGTGPEQYF. The CDR3 DNA is TGCGCCAGCAGCCCCGGGACAGGCCCCGAGCAGTACTTC.

The V gene is TRBV2, the J gene TRBJ2-1; D possibly corresponds to TRBD2 (6 bases). The V end was cut by 9 bases, the J end by 10 bases, with 13 bases between. The CDR3 loop spans 11 amino acids. Germline assignment: CDR1 SNHLY and CDR2 FYNNEI. DNA of the CDR3: TGTGCCAGGGGGGGACGGGAGGAGCAGTTCTTC. This encodes CARGGREEQFF.

The J gene is TRBJ1-5, the V gene TRBV2; 8 nucleotides agree with TRBD1. The CDR3 length is 16 residues. Germline V gene sequence: CDR1 SNHLY, CDR2 FYNNEI. J was trimmed by 7 bases and V by 1 base; bases with no gene match: 9. Here the CDR3 DNA reads TGTGCCAGCAGTGAAGTCCCAGGGGGCCTGGGACAGCCCCAGCATTTT. This encodes CASSEVPGGLGQPQHF.

The chain links TRBV19 to TRBJ2-5, with D maybe TRBD2 (5 bases). Germline CDR1 and CDR2: LNHDA and SQIVND (reference sequence). The V gene lost 1 base and the J gene lost 5 bases, with 8 bases spanning the gap. The CDR3 is 13 amino acids. CDR3 in amino acids: CASSIVAWETQYF. For the CDR3, the DNA is TGTGCCAGTAGTATAGTAGCGTGGGAGACCCAGTACTTC. Using reference TRBV19 and TRBJ2-5 for the parts outside the CDR3, the full variable domain is DGGITQSPKYLFRKEGQNVTLSCEQNLNHDAMYWYRQDPGQGLRLIYYSQIVNDFQKGDIAEGYSVSREKKESFPLTVTSAQKNPTAFYLCASSIVAWETQYFGPGTRLLVL.

The chain has TRBV10-3 and TRBJ2-2; the D is unclear. Germline lookup yields CDR1 ENHRY and CDR2 SYGVKD. The V gene lost 6 bases and the J gene lost 5 bases, with 7 bases spanning the gap. The CDR3 spans 12 residues. The CDR3 nucleotides read TGTGCCATCAGAAGGGTAACCGGGGAGCTGTTTTTT. Residues: CAIRRVTGELFF.

The count of this clone is one. The chain is built from TRBV11-2 and TRBJ2-7; D call uncertain. The CDR3 contains 13 residues. V dropped 4 bases and J dropped 3 bases, with 10 bases sitting between them. Per the germline V gene, CDR1 is SGHAT and CDR2 is FQNNGV. CDR3 sequence (DNA): TGTGCCAGCAGCTCAATCCGCGACTACGAGCAGTACTTC. The encoded protein is CASSSIRDYEQYF.

The chain employs TRBV28 and TRBJ2-1; TRBD2 matches 13 bases. The CDR3 has 15 amino acids. Trimming at V came to 5 bases and at J to 6 bases, leaving 4 bases not matched to a gene. CDR1 and CDR2 (germline): MDHEN, SYDVKM. CDR3: CASSIGLAGANEQFF. Here the CDR3 DNA reads TGTGCCAGCAGTATAGGACTAGCGGGAGCCAATGAGCAGTTCTTC.

In DNA, the CDR3 is TGTGCCAGCAGTGACGGGAGGACTAGCGGGAACGTTGAGCAGTTCTTC. Translated, it gives CASSDGRTSGNVEQFF. This chain uses TRBV2 with TRBJ2-1, with TRBD2 matching 12 bases. This CDR3 region has 16 residues. The ends lost 3 bases at V and 9 bases at J; junction bases unmatched: 9. The germline CDR1 and CDR2 sequences are SNHLY and FYNNEI.